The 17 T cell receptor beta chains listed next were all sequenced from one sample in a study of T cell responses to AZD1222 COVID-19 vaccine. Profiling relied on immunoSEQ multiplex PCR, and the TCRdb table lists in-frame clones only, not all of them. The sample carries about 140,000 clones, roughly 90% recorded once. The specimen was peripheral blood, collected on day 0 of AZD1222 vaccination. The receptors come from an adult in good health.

The chain's CDR3 is CASSFNSGSNEQFF. CDR3 in DNA: TGTGCCAGCAGCTTTAATAGCGGGAGCAATGAGCAGTTCTTC. The rearrangement joins TRBV5-4 to TRBJ2-1; 9 bases match TRBD2. The germline CDR1 and CDR2 sequences are SGHNT and YYREEE (reference sequence). The CDR3 spans 14 residues. V dropped 2 bases and J dropped 6; count of bases not matched to a gene: 3.

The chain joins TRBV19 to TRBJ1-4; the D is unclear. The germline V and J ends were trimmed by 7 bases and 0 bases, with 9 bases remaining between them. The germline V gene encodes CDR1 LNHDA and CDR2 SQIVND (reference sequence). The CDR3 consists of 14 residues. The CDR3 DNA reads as TGTGCCAGTAAAGAGCTTGCAACTAATGAAAAACTGTTTTTT. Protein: CASKELATNEKLFF.

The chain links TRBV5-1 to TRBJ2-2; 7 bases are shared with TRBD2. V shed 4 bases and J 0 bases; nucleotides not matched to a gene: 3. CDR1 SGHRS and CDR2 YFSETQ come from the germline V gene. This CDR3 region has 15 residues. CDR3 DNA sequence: TGCGCCAGCAGCCGCCTAGCGGCGAACACCGGGGAGCTGTTTTTT. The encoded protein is CASSRLAANTGELFF.

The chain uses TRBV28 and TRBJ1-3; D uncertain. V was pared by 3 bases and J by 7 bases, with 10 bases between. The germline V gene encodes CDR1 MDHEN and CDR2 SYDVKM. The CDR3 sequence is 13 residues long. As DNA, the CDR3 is TGTGCCAGCAGTTTCGGGGTTCTGAACACCATATATTTT. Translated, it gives CASSFGVLNTIYF.

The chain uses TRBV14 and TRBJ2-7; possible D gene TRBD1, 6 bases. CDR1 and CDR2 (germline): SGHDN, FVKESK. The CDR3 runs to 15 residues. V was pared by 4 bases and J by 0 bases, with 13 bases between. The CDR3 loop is CASSPWGPGSYEQYF. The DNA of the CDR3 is TGTGCCAGCAGCCCGTGGGGGCCCGGCTCCTACGAGCAGTACTTC.

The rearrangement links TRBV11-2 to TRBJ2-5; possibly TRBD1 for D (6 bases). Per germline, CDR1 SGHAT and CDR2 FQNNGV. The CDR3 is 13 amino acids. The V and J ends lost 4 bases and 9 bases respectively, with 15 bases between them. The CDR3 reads CASSWKGVMAQYF. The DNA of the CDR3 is TGTGCCAGCAGCTGGAAGGGGGTCATGGCCCAGTACTTC.

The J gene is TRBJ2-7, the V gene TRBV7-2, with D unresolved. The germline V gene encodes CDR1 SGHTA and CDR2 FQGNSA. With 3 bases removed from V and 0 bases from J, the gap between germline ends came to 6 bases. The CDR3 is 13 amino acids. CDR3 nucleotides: TGTGCCAGCAGCTTCCAGCTCTCCTACGAGCAGTACTTC. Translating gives CASSFQLSYEQYF.

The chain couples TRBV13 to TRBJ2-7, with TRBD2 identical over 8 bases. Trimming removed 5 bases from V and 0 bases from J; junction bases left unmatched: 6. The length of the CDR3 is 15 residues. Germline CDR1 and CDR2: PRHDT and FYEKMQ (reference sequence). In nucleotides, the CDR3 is TGTGCCAGCAGCCCGACTAGCGTGAGCTCCTACGAGCAGTACTTC. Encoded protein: CASSPTSVSSYEQYF.

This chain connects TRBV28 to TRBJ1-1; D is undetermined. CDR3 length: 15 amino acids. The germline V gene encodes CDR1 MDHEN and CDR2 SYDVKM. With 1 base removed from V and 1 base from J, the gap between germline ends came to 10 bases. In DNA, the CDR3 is TGTGCCAGCAGTTTATCGGAGGGTGGGAACACTGAAGCTTTCTTT. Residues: CASSLSEGGNTEAFF.

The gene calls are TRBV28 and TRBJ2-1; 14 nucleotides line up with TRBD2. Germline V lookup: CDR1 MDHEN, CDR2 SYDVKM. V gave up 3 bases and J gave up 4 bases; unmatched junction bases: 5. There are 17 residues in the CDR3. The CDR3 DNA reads TGTGCCAGCAGTTTTACGGGACTAGCGGGAGCGTACAATGAGCAGTTCTTC. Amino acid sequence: CASSFTGLAGAYNEQFF.

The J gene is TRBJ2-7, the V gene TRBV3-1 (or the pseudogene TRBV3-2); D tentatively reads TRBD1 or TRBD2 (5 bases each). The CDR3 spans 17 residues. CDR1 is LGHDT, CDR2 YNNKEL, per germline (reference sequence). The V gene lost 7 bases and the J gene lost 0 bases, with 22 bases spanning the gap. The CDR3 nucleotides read TGTGCCAGCACCCCAGACCCGACATGGGGGTGCTCCTACGAGCAGTACTTC. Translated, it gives CASTPDPTWGCSYEQYF.

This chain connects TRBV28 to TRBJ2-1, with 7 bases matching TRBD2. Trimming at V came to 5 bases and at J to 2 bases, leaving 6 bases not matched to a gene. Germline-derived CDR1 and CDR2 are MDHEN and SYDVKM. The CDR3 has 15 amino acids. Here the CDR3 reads CASSPPGLAYNEQFF. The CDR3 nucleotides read TGTGCCAGCAGTCCGCCAGGACTAGCCTACAATGAGCAGTTCTTC. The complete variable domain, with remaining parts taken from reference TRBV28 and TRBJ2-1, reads DVKVTQSSRYLVKRTGEKVFLECVQDMDHENMFWYRQDPGLGLRLIYFSYDVKMKEKGDIPEGYSVSREKKERFSLILESASTNQTSMYLCASSPPGLAYNEQFFGPGTRLTVL.

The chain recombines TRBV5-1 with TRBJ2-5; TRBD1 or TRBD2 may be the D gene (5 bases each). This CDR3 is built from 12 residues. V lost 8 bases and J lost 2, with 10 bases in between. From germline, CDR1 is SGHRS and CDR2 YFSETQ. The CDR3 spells CASRDAQETQYF. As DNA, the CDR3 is TGCGCCAGTCGGGACGCGCAAGAGACCCAGTACTTC.

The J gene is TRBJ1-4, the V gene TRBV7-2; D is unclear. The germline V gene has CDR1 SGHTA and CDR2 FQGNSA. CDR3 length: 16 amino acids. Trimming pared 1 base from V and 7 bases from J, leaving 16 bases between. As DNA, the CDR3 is TGTGCCAGCAGCTTAGGGTCCGGCGCATTGACTGAAAAACTGTTTTTT. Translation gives CASSLGSGALTEKLFF. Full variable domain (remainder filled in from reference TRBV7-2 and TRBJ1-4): GAGVSQSPSNKVTEKGKDVELRCDPISGHTALYWYRQSLGQGLEFLIYFQGNSAPDKSGLPSDRFSAERTGGSVSTLTIQRTQQEDSAVYLCASSLGSGALTEKLFFGSGTQLSVL.

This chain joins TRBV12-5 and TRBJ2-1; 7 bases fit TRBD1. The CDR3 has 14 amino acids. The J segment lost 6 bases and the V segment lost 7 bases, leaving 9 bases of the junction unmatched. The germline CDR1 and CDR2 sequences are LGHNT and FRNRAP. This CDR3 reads CASEGTDRLNEQFF. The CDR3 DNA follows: TGTGCTAGTGAAGGGACGGACAGGCTCAATGAGCAGTTCTTC.

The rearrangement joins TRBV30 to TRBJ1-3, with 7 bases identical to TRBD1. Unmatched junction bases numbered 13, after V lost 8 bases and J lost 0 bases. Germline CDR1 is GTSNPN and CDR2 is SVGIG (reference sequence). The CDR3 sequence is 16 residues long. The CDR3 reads CATGARGQSSGNTIYF. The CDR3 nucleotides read TGTGCCACAGGGGCGAGGGGGCAGAGCTCTGGAAACACCATATATTTT.

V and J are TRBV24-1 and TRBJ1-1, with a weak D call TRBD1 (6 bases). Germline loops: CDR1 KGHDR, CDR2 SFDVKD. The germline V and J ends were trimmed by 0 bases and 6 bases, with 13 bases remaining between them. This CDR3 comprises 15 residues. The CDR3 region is CATSDLDRIWPEAFF. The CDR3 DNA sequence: TGTGCCACCAGTGATTTGGACAGGATATGGCCTGAAGCTTTCTTT.